Presented here are 13 T cell receptor beta chains from one specimen sequenced in a study of CD4 T cells in relation to SARS-CoV-2 and coronaviruses. Method: immunoSEQ multiplex PCR; TCRdb's copy keeps in-frame clones and lacks some. The sample includes 25,000 to 35,000 clones, more than 70% of them seen just once. For these receptors, no antigen is known. The unexposed donors gave CD4+ T cells in about 2011-2019, prior to COVID-19. The cells were cultured for approximately ten days before CD4+ T cells were isolated. The specimen was CD4+ T cells from PBMCs, cultured in vitro. All receptors come from a human donor in good health.

CDR3 nucleotides: TGTGCCAGCAGCTTAGGGACAGCCGCTGGAAACACCATATATTTT. Its protein is CASSLGTAAGNTIYF. The rearrangement links TRBV7-9 to TRBJ1-3; TRBD1 might be the D (6 bases). In germline, CDR1 is SEHNR, CDR2 FQNEAQ (reference sequence). The CDR3 is 15 amino acids. V lost 1 base to trimming and J lost 2 bases, with 9 bases between them.

CDR3 in amino acids: CSVDSSTTDTQYF. CDR3 DNA sequence: TGCAGCGTTGATTCTTCTACCACAGATACGCAGTATTTT. This rearrangement joins TRBV29-1 to TRBJ2-3; D gene unclear. Trimming removed 3 bases at V and 2 bases at J, with 9 bases between. Germline-derived CDR1 and CDR2 are SQVTM and ANQGSEA. The CDR3 length is 13 residues.

This chain uses TRBV7-9 with TRBJ1-1, with TRBD1 matching over 8 bases. The CDR3 is 15 amino acids. Germline CDR1 is SEHNR and CDR2 is FQNEAQ (reference sequence). With V trimmed by 5 bases and J by 0 bases, 5 bases remained unmatched. CDR3 residues: CASSARTGLNTEAFF. DNA of the CDR3: TGTGCCAGCAGCGCCCGGACAGGGTTGAACACTGAAGCTTTCTTT.

This clone was counted a few times. The V call is TRBV3-1 (or the pseudogene TRBV3-2), the J call TRBJ2-1; D is undetermined. This CDR3 comprises 12 residues. Germline CDR1 and CDR2: LGHDT and YNNKEL (reference sequence). V shed 2 bases and J shed 12 bases, with 11 bases lying between them. The CDR3 is CASSQNAAVQFF. DNA of the CDR3: TGTGCCAGCAGCCAAAATGCGGCGGTGCAGTTCTTC.

In its sample, this clone was seen once. This chain links TRBV4-1 with TRBJ2-3, with TRBD2 matching 7 bases. Germline CDR1 MGHRA, CDR2 YSYEKL. V dropped 4 bases and J dropped 5; count of bases not matched to a gene: 15. The CDR3 loop spans 17 amino acids. CDR3 sequence: CASSRQTGTTLIDTQYF. In DNA, the CDR3 is TGCGCCAGCAGCCGTCAAACCGGGACTACTCTGATAGATACGCAGTATTTT.

The chain employs TRBV4-1 and TRBJ1-2; D not certain. Germline values: CDR1 MGHRA, CDR2 YSYEKL. With 1 base removed from V and 1 base from J, the gap between germline ends came to 10 bases. This CDR3 comprises 15 residues. CDR3 sequence reads: CASSQAAGNNYGYTF. The CDR3 bases are TGCGCCAGCAGCCAAGCAGCGGGTAATAACTATGGCTACACCTTC.

This clone showed up just a few times. The genes are TRBV2 and TRBJ1-1, with D perhaps TRBD1 (5 bases). V lost 6 bases, J lost 2 bases, and 19 bases lay in between. CDR1 and CDR2 (germline): SNHLY, FYNNEI. The CDR3 sequence is 16 residues long. The CDR3 DNA reads TGTGCCAGCAGATGGGGTCGACAGCCCCGAAACACTGAAGCTTTCTTT. Translating gives CASRWGRQPRNTEAFF.

V gene TRBV7-8 combines with J gene TRBJ2-7; D not certain. This CDR3 comprises 13 residues. The V and J ends lost 0 bases and 2 bases respectively, with 5 bases between them. The V gene's germline CDR1 is SGHVS and CDR2 FQNEAQ. The CDR3 DNA reads TGTGCCAGCAGCTTAGCGGCCGCCTACGAGCAGTACTTC. This translates into CASSLAAAYEQYF.

This chain connects TRBV20-1 to TRBJ1-1; D ambiguous. The CDR3 is 11 amino acids. CDR1 and CDR2 (germline): DFQATT, SNEGSKA (reference sequence). Trimming stripped 6 bases from V and 1 base from J, with 6 bases between. The CDR3 spells CSAGGNTEAFF. CDR3 DNA sequence: TGCAGTGCGGGAGGGAACACTGAAGCTTTCTTT.

By proportion, this clone is medium-sized. The rearrangement uses TRBV12-3 or TRBV12-4 and TRBJ2-7; no firm D call. The CDR3 runs 12 residues. Between the trimmed V and J ends, which lost 4 bases and 7 bases, there was a span of 11 bases. This CDR3 reads CASSSPHGEQYF. CDR3 sequence (DNA): TGTGCCAGCAGTTCACCCCATGGGGAGCAGTACTTC.

The rearrangement joins TRBV6-5 to TRBJ1-3, with 7 bases identical to TRBD1. CDR3 length equals 14 residues. V gave up 5 bases and J gave up 5 bases; unmatched junction bases: 6. Germline CDR1 and CDR2: MNHEY and SVGAGI. DNA of the CDR3: TGTGCCAGCAGTATGGACAGGTTGCGAAACACCATATATTTT. It specifies CASSMDRLRNTIYF.

The chain carries TRBV30 and TRBJ1-5; D not certain. The germline V gene has CDR1 GTSNPN and CDR2 SVGIG (reference sequence). Between the trimmed V and J ends, which lost 3 bases and 4 bases, there was a span of 10 bases. This CDR3 region has 13 residues. CDR3: CAWSSPPNQPQHF. CDR3 coding DNA: TGTGCCTGGAGCTCCCCCCCTAATCAGCCCCAGCATTTT.

A few counts support this clone. This chain links TRBV19 with TRBJ1-5; TRBD1 aligns across 11 bases. Trimming removed 4 bases from V and 5 bases from J; junction bases left unmatched: 7. Germline values: CDR1 LNHDA, CDR2 SQIVND (reference sequence). The CDR3 runs to 16 residues. CDR3 DNA sequence: TGTGCCAGTAGTAAGCTCCGGACAGGGGGCGATCAGCCCCAGCATTTT. This translates into CASSKLRTGGDQPQHF.